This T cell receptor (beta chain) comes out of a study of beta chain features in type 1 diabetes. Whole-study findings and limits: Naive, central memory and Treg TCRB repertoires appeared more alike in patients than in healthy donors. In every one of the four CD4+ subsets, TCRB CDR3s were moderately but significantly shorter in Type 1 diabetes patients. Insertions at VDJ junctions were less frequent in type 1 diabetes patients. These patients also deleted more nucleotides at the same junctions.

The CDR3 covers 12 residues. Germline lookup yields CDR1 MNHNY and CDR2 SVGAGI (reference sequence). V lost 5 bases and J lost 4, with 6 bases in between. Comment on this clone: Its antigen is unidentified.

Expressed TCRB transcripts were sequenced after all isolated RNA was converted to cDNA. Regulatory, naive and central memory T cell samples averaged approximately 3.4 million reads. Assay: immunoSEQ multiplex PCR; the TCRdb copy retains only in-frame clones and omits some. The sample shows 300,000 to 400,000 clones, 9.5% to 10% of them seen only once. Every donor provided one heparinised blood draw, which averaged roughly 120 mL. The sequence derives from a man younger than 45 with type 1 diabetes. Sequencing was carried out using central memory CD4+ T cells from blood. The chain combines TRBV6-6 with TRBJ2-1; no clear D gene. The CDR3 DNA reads TGTGCCAGCAGTGCAGAATACAATGAGCAGTTCTTC. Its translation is CASSAEYNEQFF.